The next 32 T cell receptor beta chains were all read from a single sample in a study of CD8 T cells in ankylosing spondylitis (TCRdb year 2017). Library generation was performed with 5' RACE. The reads were generated on an Illumina HiSeq 2500. The public reads were reprocessed in TCRdb via fastp at Q25 and MiXCR, keeping in-frame beta chains. Merged by CDR3 protein, the rows form single entries marked with the most common genes and DNA. The sample data list 200,000 to 300,000 distinct CDR3 sequences, and more than 9% of these were observed just once. The top ten hold around 3% of the sample. Sequencing used blood, either unsorted or a sorted T cell fraction (not recorded which). Every receptor here comes from a male donor with ankylosing spondylitis or in good health (not recorded which).

This clonotype was counted between two and nine times. The chain couples TRBV14 to TRBJ1-1; the D is unclear. The CDR3 consists of 13 residues. V was cut by 4 bases and J by 3 bases, with 9 bases left in between. Germline CDR1 SGHDN, CDR2 FVKESK. This CDR3 is CASSLHSHTEAFF. The CDR3 DNA is TGTGCCAGCAGCCTACACTCTCACACTGAAGCTTTCTTT.

This clonotype has ten or more counts. V and J are TRBV5-1 and TRBJ2-1; 7 nucleotides match TRBD1. Germline V gene lookup returns CDR1 SGHRS and CDR2 YFSETQ. The length of the CDR3 is 14 residues. The V and J ends lost 4 bases and 8 bases, in that order; junction bases with no gene match: 9. The CDR3 loop is CASSPDRSHHEQFF. CDR3 bases: TGCGCCAGCAGCCCGGACAGGAGTCATCATGAGCAGTTCTTC.

The chain uses TRBV3-1 and TRBJ2-1, with TRBD2 matching over 7 bases. CDR1 and CDR2 from the germline V gene are LGHDT and YNNKEL (reference sequence). The V and J ends lost 8 bases and 10 bases, in that order; junction bases with no gene match: 17. This CDR3 is built from 15 residues. CDR3 nucleotides: TGTGCCAGCTGCCCCGGGGAGGGTGGCCCCCAAGAGCAGTTCTTC. Protein sequence: CASCPGEGGPQEQFF.

This clonotype was counted ten times or more. The chain links TRBV20-1 to TRBJ1-2, with a weak D call TRBD1 (6 bases). CDR1 and CDR2 from the germline V gene are DFQATT and SNEGSKA (reference sequence). V was shortened by 0 bases and J by 3 bases, with 14 bases between the two germline ends. The CDR3 is 15 amino acids. As DNA, the CDR3 is TGCAGTGCTAGAGATCCTAGCGGGGGCGACTATGGCTACACCTTC. Encoded protein: CSARDPSGGDYGYTF.

This clonotype was picked up many times. This chain uses TRBV12-3 or TRBV12-4 with TRBJ2-2; possibly TRBD1 or TRBD2 for D (6 bases each). The CDR3 length is 14 residues. V was clipped by 8 bases and J by 4 bases, with 14 bases between them. The DNA for the CDR3 is TGTGCCAGCGTCCGGGGGCGCAGCACCGGGGAGCTGTTTTTT. This codes for CASVRGRSTGELFF.

The chain joins TRBV6-5 to TRBJ1-4; a weak D match, TRBD1 (6 bases). With 4 bases removed from V and 7 bases from J, the gap between germline ends came to 16 bases. CDR3 size: 15 residues. Germline-derived CDR1 and CDR2 are MNHEY and SVGAGI. CDR3 sequence: CASSSRQGGAEKLFF. The CDR3 DNA sequence: TGTGCCAGCAGTTCCCGACAAGGGGGGGCTGAAAAACTGTTTTTT.

The sample holds a few counts of this clonotype. The chain couples TRBV7-2 to TRBJ2-4; perhaps TRBD1 as D (6 bases). V lost 4 bases and J lost 0, with 13 bases in between. The germline CDR1 and CDR2 sequences are SGHTA and FQGNSA. CDR3 length equals 16 residues. The CDR3 DNA reads as TGTGCCAGCAGCTCCTCCGGGACACAAGCCAAAAACATTCAGTACTTC. Translated: CASSSSGTQAKNIQYF.

This clonotype was found many times. This chain joins TRBV7-9 and TRBJ2-3; no reliable D call. Germline lookup yields CDR1 SEHNR and CDR2 FQNEAQ (reference sequence). V was trimmed by 2 bases and J by 0 bases, leaving 9 bases between them. The CDR3 sequence is 15 residues long. The CDR3 nucleotides are TGTGCCAGCAGCTTATACCGTACCAGCACAGATACGCAGTATTTT. Protein product: CASSLYRTSTDTQYF.

The chain employs TRBV5-1 and TRBJ2-5; D unclear. The CDR3 is made up of 13 amino acids. Trimming took 2 bases from V and 4 from J, leaving 9 bases between them. Germline lookup yields CDR1 SGHRS and CDR2 YFSETQ. CDR3 coding DNA: TGCGCCAGCAGCTTTCAGTCGAGAGAGACCCAGTACTTC. The encoded protein is CASSFQSRETQYF.

This clonotype was recorded many times. The chain joins TRBV20-1 to TRBJ2-6; tentatively, D is TRBD1 or TRBD2 (5 bases each). The CDR3 is 14 residues long. The germline V gene has CDR1 DFQATT and CDR2 SNEGSKA (reference sequence). Trimming removed 6 bases from V and 0 bases from J, with 9 bases in between. The CDR3 nucleotides are TGCAGTGCCGGGGCCACCTCTGGGGCCAACGTCCTGACTTTC. Translated, it gives CSAGATSGANVLTF.

The sample holds a few counts of this clonotype. The chain has TRBV7-6 and TRBJ1-2, with D perhaps TRBD1 (5 bases). CDR3 length: 14 amino acids. The germline V and J ends were trimmed by 5 bases and 4 bases, with 14 bases remaining between them. Germline-derived CDR1 and CDR2 are SGHVS and FNYEAQ. CDR3 region: CASSPDMQLYGYTF. CDR3 DNA: TGTGCCAGCAGCCCGGACATGCAGCTCTATGGCTACACCTTC. Based on the CDR3 plus reference TRBV7-6 and TRBJ1-2, the full variable domain is GAGVSQSPRYKVTKRGQDVALRCDPISGHVSLYWYRQALGQGPEFLTYFNYEAQQDKSGLPNDRFSAERPEGSISTLTIQRTEQRDSAMYRCASSPDMQLYGYTFGSGTRLTVV.

There are many counts of this clonotype. The chain joins TRBV5-1 to TRBJ2-2, with a possible D match to TRBD2 (5 bases). This CDR3 spans 16 amino acids. The germline CDR1 and CDR2 sequences are SGHRS and YFSETQ. V dropped 6 bases and J dropped 3 bases, with 18 bases sitting between them. The CDR3 coding sequence is TGCGCCAGCACCCCCGCGGGTAAATTAGACACCGGGGAGCTGTTTTTT. This gives the protein CASTPAGKLDTGELFF.

This clonotype was observed at least ten times. The CDR3 bases are TGCGCCAGCAGCGTGGGGGCTTCTAGCACAGATACGCAGTATTTT. It specifies CASSVGASSTDTQYF. The chain joins TRBV5-1 to TRBJ2-3; D perhaps matches TRBD1 (6 bases). This CDR3 is built from 15 residues. V was shortened by 4 bases and J by 0 bases, with 12 bases between the two germline ends. Germline assignment: CDR1 SGHRS and CDR2 YFSETQ.

This clonotype was counted at least ten times. This chain uses TRBV12-3 or TRBV12-4 with TRBJ2-5, with 10 nucleotides matching TRBD1. The CDR3 contains 15 residues. The V segment lost 3 bases and the J segment 7 bases; nucleotides outside the gene matches: 8. DNA of the CDR3: TGTGCCAGCAGTTTGTATGGGACAGGGGAAGGGACCCAGTACTTC. Translation gives CASSLYGTGEGTQYF.

This clonotype was observed at least ten times. The CDR3: CASSFSPGQGDYEQYF. DNA for the CDR3: TGCGCCAGCAGCTTTTCTCCGGGACAGGGGGACTACGAGCAGTACTTC. The V and J genes are TRBV5-1 and TRBJ2-7, with 11 positions matching TRBD1. This CDR3 region has 16 residues. Unmatched junction bases numbered 7, after V lost 2 bases and J lost 3 bases. Germline CDR1 reads SGHRS; CDR2 reads YFSETQ.

The sample holds a few counts of this clonotype. The chain combines TRBV19 with TRBJ1-5; the D is unclear. The CDR3 is made up of 14 amino acids. Trimming took off 2 bases at V and 5 bases at J, with 10 bases between the two ends. Germline CDR1 is LNHDA and CDR2 is SQIVND (reference sequence). CDR3: CASSILSGDQPQHF. For the CDR3, the DNA is TGTGCCAGTAGTATATTAAGCGGGGATCAGCCCCAGCATTTT.

This clonotype was counted at least ten times. The rearrangement uses TRBV20-1 and TRBJ2-1; D is ambiguous. The ends were cut back, 4 bases at V and 3 bases at J, with 13 bases in the middle. The CDR3 runs to 14 residues. Per the germline V gene, CDR1 is DFQATT and CDR2 is SNEGSKA (reference sequence). CDR3 sequence (DNA): TGCAGTGCTACCGGCGCGAAGGACTACAATGAGCAGTTCTTC. Amino acids: CSATGAKDYNEQFF.

The sample holds many counts of this clonotype. V gene TRBV5-1 combines with J gene TRBJ2-7; D is possibly TRBD2 (5 bases). Trimming removed 4 bases from V and 1 base from J, with 12 bases in between. This CDR3 is 14 amino acids long. CDR1 is SGHRS and CDR2 is YFSETQ in the germline V gene. CDR3: CASSPPGGSYEQYF. CDR3 nucleotide sequence: TGCGCCAGCAGCCCTCCGGGCGGGTCCTACGAGCAGTACTTC.

This clonotype was seen repeatedly, ten times or more. J is TRBJ2-3 and V is TRBV5-1, with TRBD1 as a possible D gene (5 bases). The CDR3 is made up of 15 amino acids. Deletions cut 0 bases from V and 4 bases from J, with 12 bases between. CDR1 SGHRS and CDR2 YFSETQ come from the germline V gene. DNA for the CDR3: TGCGCCAGCAGCTTGGCCCCGCTGGGGCCAGATACGCAGTATTTT. It translates to CASSLAPLGPDTQYF. Using reference TRBV5-1 and TRBJ2-3 for the parts outside the CDR3, the full variable domain is KAGVTQTPRYLIKTRGQQVTLSCSPISGHRSVSWYQQTPGQGLQFLFEYFSETQRNKGNFPGRFSGRQFSNSRSEMNVSTLELGDSALYLCASSLAPLGPDTQYFGPGTRLTVL.

The chain couples TRBV20-1 to TRBJ1-1; 7 positions match TRBD1. Germline CDR1 is DFQATT and CDR2 is SNEGSKA (reference sequence). The CDR3 covers 15 residues. Losses at the gene ends were 1 base for V and 10 bases for J; bases not matched to a gene: 15. In DNA, the CDR3 is TGCAGTGCTAGAGGGTCCCTGGGACAGTGGGGAGGAGCTTTCTTT. Protein product: CSARGSLGQWGGAFF.

This chain links TRBV7-2 with TRBJ2-7; tentatively, D is TRBD2 (5 bases). Germline assignment: CDR1 SGHTA and CDR2 FQGNSA. The CDR3 spans 15 residues. Trimming cost V 1 base and J 2 bases, with 12 bases left between them. The CDR3 DNA is TGTGCCAGCAGCTTAGAGCCGGGGTCACCCTACGAGCAGTACTTC. Its protein is CASSLEPGSPYEQYF.

V gene TRBV10-1 combines with J gene TRBJ1-1, with D maybe TRBD1 (5 bases). V lost 6 bases and J 8 bases, leaving 10 bases between the germline ends. Germline CDR1 reads WNHNN; CDR2 reads SYGVQD (reference sequence). The CDR3 loop spans 11 amino acids. The CDR3 spells CASSRGLEAFF. In DNA form, the CDR3 reads TGCGCCAGCAGCCGGGGCTTAGAAGCTTTCTTT.

J is TRBJ2-5 and V is TRBV20-1; D perhaps matches TRBD2 (5 bases). Germline lookup yields CDR1 DFQATT and CDR2 SNEGSKA (reference sequence). CDR3 size: 14 residues. V lost 4 bases to trimming and J lost 5 bases, with 17 bases between them. CDR3 in amino acids: CSAIFPRAGETQYF. The CDR3 coding sequence is TGCAGTGCTATTTTTCCGAGGGCTGGGGAGACCCAGTACTTC.

This clonotype was recorded many times. The gene calls are TRBV5-1 and TRBJ1-4; 7 nucleotides match TRBD1. The V gene's germline CDR1 is SGHRS and CDR2 YFSETQ. Trimming at V came to 4 bases and at J to 8 bases, leaving 14 bases not matched to a gene. The CDR3 length is 16 residues. The CDR3: CASSPQIGGLSEKLFF. The CDR3 nucleotides read TGCGCCAGCAGCCCGCAAATAGGGGGCCTTTCCGAAAAACTGTTTTTT.

The chain couples TRBV3-1 to TRBJ2-5; 11 nucleotides align to TRBD2. This CDR3 has 16 residues. J was trimmed by 3 bases and V by 3 bases; bases with no gene match: 6. Germline CDR1 reads LGHDT; CDR2 reads YNNKEL (reference sequence). The CDR3: CASSQLGLAVKETQYF. In DNA, the CDR3 is TGTGCCAGCAGCCAGCTGGGACTAGCGGTAAAAGAGACCCAGTACTTC.

V and J are TRBV5-1 and TRBJ1-3, with no clear D. Germline V lookup: CDR1 SGHRS, CDR2 YFSETQ. The CDR3 has 15 amino acids. V was pared by 0 bases and J by 0 bases, with 7 bases between. This chain's CDR3 is CASSLDGRSGNTIYF. The CDR3 region has the DNA TGCGCCAGCAGCTTGGACGGACGCTCTGGAAACACCATATATTTT.

This clonotype was counted many times. The chain recombines TRBV19 with TRBJ1-1; D perhaps matches TRBD1 (6 bases). Trimming shortened V by 6 bases and J by 3 bases, and 17 bases separated the two germline ends. The germline V gene has CDR1 LNHDA and CDR2 SQIVND (reference sequence). This CDR3 comprises 15 residues. CDR3 sequence reads: CASSPGGGYDTEAFF. The CDR3 DNA reads as TGTGCCAGTAGCCCTGGGGGCGGGTATGACACTGAAGCTTTCTTT.

This clonotype came up many times. The chain recombines TRBV6-1 with TRBJ2-1; 11 bases match TRBD2. V shed 6 bases, J shed 4 bases, and the junction held 5 bases outside the gene matches. Germline V lookup: CDR1 MNHNS, CDR2 SASEGT. The CDR3 covers 15 residues. CDR3 region: CASRGSGRGYNEQFF. The CDR3 nucleotides are TGTGCCAGCAGGGGTAGCGGGAGGGGATACAATGAGCAGTTCTTC.

V is TRBV14 and J is TRBJ2-2; no clear D. Trimming stripped 0 bases from V and 6 bases from J, with 11 bases between. CDR3 length: 15 amino acids. CDR1 and CDR2 from the germline V gene are SGHDN and FVKESK. The CDR3 is CASSQDIRAAGELFF. The CDR3, as DNA: TGTGCCAGCAGCCAAGATATAAGAGCCGCCGGGGAGCTGTTTTTT.

V usage is TRBV5-1 and J usage is TRBJ1-6; D remains unclear. Germline V gene sequence: CDR1 SGHRS, CDR2 YFSETQ. Between the trimmed V and J ends, which lost 7 bases and 3 bases, there was a span of 11 bases. There are 14 residues in the CDR3. The CDR3 nucleotides read TGCGCCAGCGGCCTCGGGAACTATAATTCACCCCTCCACTTT. This translates into CASGLGNYNSPLHF.

This clonotype was seen many times. The CDR3, as DNA: TGTGCCAGCAGTTACTCGTGGGACAGGGGGTACAATGAGCAGTTCTTC. As protein: CASSYSWDRGYNEQFF. The chain combines TRBV6-5 with TRBJ2-1, with TRBD1 matching over 11 bases. Germline values: CDR1 MNHEY, CDR2 SVGAGI. The J segment lost 4 bases and the V segment lost 0 bases, leaving 2 bases of the junction unmatched. The CDR3 sequence is 16 residues long.

This clonotype was seen repeatedly, ten times or more. This rearrangement joins TRBV10-3 to TRBJ2-1; either TRBD1 or TRBD2 may fit D (5 bases each). This CDR3 is built from 14 residues. The germline V and J ends were trimmed by 7 bases and 0 bases, with 10 bases remaining between them. Germline CDR1 reads ENHRY; CDR2 reads SYGVKD. The CDR3 loop is CAITLGTSYNEQFF. The CDR3 DNA follows: TGTGCCATCACCCTAGGGACCTCCTACAATGAGCAGTTCTTC.